This TCR beta chain appears in the sequencing data of a study of shared clonotypes between healthy human individuals. The protocol was immunoSEQ multiplex PCR, while the TCRdb copy is restricted to in-frame clones and leaves out a portion. The sample holds some 2,500,000 clones; 85% to 95% are singletons and the top ten take about 0.36%. The CDR3 sequence is 13 residues long. The receptor comes from a man in his late teens or twenties in good health. Some clones in this sample may be carry-over from other donors' samples. The chain joins TRBV21-1 to TRBJ2-2. TRBV21-1 is an annotated pseudogene. Material for sequencing was naive CD4+ T cells from PBMCs. Specified subset: CD45RA+ positively selected. In DNA, the CDR3 is TGTGCCAGCAGCAAAGCGTACACCGGGGAGCTGTTTTTT. The encoded protein is CASSKAYTGELFF.